The clone carrying this T cell receptor (beta chain) was recorded a few times. TCRdb itself ran the 5' RACE reads through MiXCR, one entry per CDR3 protein. The table shows about 220,000 distinct CDR3 sequences, with less than 10% occurring only once. V was shortened by 3 bases and J by 8 bases, with 15 bases between the two germline ends. The V gene's germline CDR1 is SGHRS and CDR2 YFSETQ. The CDR3 consists of 14 residues. Each donor was a healthy Caucasian. This sample is part of a study of identical twins. This rearrangement joins TRBV5-1 to TRBJ2-1, with D perhaps matching TRBD1 (5 bases). This TCR derives from a woman aged 18-29 years in good health. The specimen was memory (CD45RO+) T cells sorted from blood. CDR3 protein: CASSYSQGGDEQFF. CDR3 DNA: TGCGCCAGCAGCTACTCTCAGGGCGGAGATGAGCAGTTCTTC.